This entry describes one T cell receptor beta chain. What this receptor recognizes is not known. The record has no base qualities; no much larger clone is one base away. The sample comes from a study of blood T cell repertoires in COVID-19 (TCRdb year 2020). At the level of the whole study: Collaborator samples came from the United States, Italy and Spain and covered acute and convalescent phases of COVID-19. The material from the prospective study consisted of cDNA or gDNA derived from T cells, B-cell-depleted T cells, or PBMCs. Deeply sampled blood TCRbeta repertoires from subjects exposed to, actively infected with, or recovered from COVID-19 were included in the dataset. The repertoires were released in a freely available public database meant as a resource for research on the immune response to SARS-CoV-2. Samples came from the ongoing ImmuneRACE study (first 160 participants) plus 1,254 subjects from 6 global collaborators. The sample metadata nearly always contained a de-identified subject ID, COVID-19 status, age in years and sex. Where available, HLA class I and class II types were taken from metadata supplied by the sample provider and were not determined by assay-based typing. The research as a whole found: The quantity of clinical and demographic metadata differed by source and by participant and was supplied without curation.

TCRbeta CDR3 regions were amplified from genomic DNA by means of the immunoSEQ Assay, a bias-controlled multiplex PCR. The paper's processing steps were these. Within the assay, amplification of reference gene primers was used to estimate how many nucleated cells each sample contained. To quantify the absolute abundance of each unique TCRbeta CDR3 rearrangement, sequence reads were collapsed and filtered. Productive Simpson clonality was computed per sample as the square root of Simpson's diversity index over productive rearrangements. This immuneACCESS table, as held by TCRdb, lists in-frame sequences with V and J called but not all clones. Of the missing ones, under half trace to an unresolved V gene in checked studies; the others have no known cause. V and J calls and clone size are as listed in that table; D and trimming were resolved from the DNA. In this sample the table shows 200,000 to 250,000 clones, around four fifths of which occur a single time. The ten largest clones take up roughly 8.2% of the sample.

V and J are trimmed by 10 bases and 7 bases, and the gene matches miss 2 bases of the junction. The germline V gene gives CDR1 as MDHEN and CDR2 as SYDVKM. The CDR3 covers 12 residues, taking in both the cysteine and the phenylalanine. Only CDR3 DNA is held: 36 bases, read in frame from base 1. At one collaborating source in Seattle, patients were enrolled during active infection and were followed longitudinally through the course of disease. Collaborating institutions collected whole blood in K2EDTA tubes following their own protocols. For TCRbeta analysis, collaborators shipped samples in one of three forms: frozen whole blood, isolated PBMCs, or DNA extracted from either of those sample types.

The sequence is built from TRBV28 and TRBJ2-7; 15 bases in the middle match TRBD2. The sequencing input was peripheral blood. The TCR was taken from a woman of 80 years or more with COVID-19, enrolled during active disease. CDR3 sequence: CATGLAGGEQYF. The DNA is TGTGCCACAGGACTAGCGGGAGGGGAGCAGTACTTC.